The 10 T cell receptor beta chains presented below share a single source sample, sequenced in a study of breast tumors, draining lymph nodes, adjacent tissues. MiXCR, applied by TCRdb to the multiplex PCR reads, yields one record per CDR3 protein. Of around 290,000 distinct CDR3 sequences in the sample, roughly 31% were seen once. Axillary draining lymph nodes of breast cancer patients supplied the node samples. Sequenced sample: axillary lymph node tissue. The receptors here all came from a female donor with breast cancer. Some clones in this sample may be carry-over from other donors' samples.

As regards this clonotype: A much larger clone lies one base from this, so it may be a read error. This rearrangement joins TRBV13 to TRBJ1-5; D ambiguous. V was pared by 6 bases and J by 5 bases, with 17 bases between. Looked up from germline, CDR1 is PRHDT and CDR2 is FYEKMQ (reference sequence). This CDR3 spans 15 amino acids. CDR3 loop: CASSLPPGNDQPQHF. CDR3 coding DNA: TGTGCCAGCAGTTTACCCCCAGGAAACGATCAGCCCCAGCATTTT.

This clonotype was observed at least ten times. The rearrangement uses TRBV6-1 and TRBJ1-4, with D unclear. V lost 7 bases and J 0 bases, leaving 15 bases between the germline ends. Germline CDR1 reads MNHNS; CDR2 reads SASEGT. CDR3 size: 16 residues. The CDR3 sequence: CASIAEGAATNEKLFF. The CDR3 DNA sequence: TGTGCCAGCATTGCCGAAGGAGCCGCAACTAATGAAAAACTGTTTTTT.

This clonotype was recorded at least ten times. The chain uses TRBV3-1 and TRBJ1-6; D unresolved. Trimming stripped 5 bases from V and 11 bases from J, with 16 bases between. The V gene's germline CDR1 is LGHDT and CDR2 YNNKEL (reference sequence). The CDR3 sequence is 14 residues long. The CDR3 is CASSGDPPATPLHF. The DNA of the CDR3 is TGTGCCAGCAGCGGGGATCCTCCTGCGACACCCCTCCACTTT. Drawing the rest from reference TRBV3-1 and TRBJ1-6, the complete variable domain is DTAVSQTPKYLVTQMGNDKSIKCEQNLGHDTMYWYKQDSKKFLKIMFSYNNKELIINETVPNRFSPKSPDKAHLNLHINSLELGDSAVYFCASSGDPPATPLHFGNGTRLTVT.

This clonotype was detected ten times or more. The DNA of the CDR3 is TGTGCCAGTACGGCGGGAGGATTCCAAGAGACCCAGTACTTC. Translation gives CASTAGGFQETQYF. V usage is TRBV19 and J usage is TRBJ2-5; 8 positions match TRBD2. V trimming: 7 bases; J trimming: 1 base; junction bases outside the gene matches: 5. CDR1 LNHDA and CDR2 SQIVND come from the germline V gene (reference sequence). CDR3 length: 14 amino acids. Looking up the rest from reference TRBV19 and TRBJ2-5 gives the full variable domain: DGGITQSPKYLFRKEGQNVTLSCEQNLNHDAMYWYRQDPGQGLRLIYYSQIVNDFQKGDIAEGYSVSREKKESFPLTVTSAQKNPTAFYLCASTAGGFQETQYFGPGTRLLVL.

J is TRBJ1-4 and V is TRBV29-1, with D tentatively TRBD1 (5 bases). CDR3 size: 14 residues. Trimming pared 4 bases from V and 10 bases from J, leaving 19 bases between. From germline, CDR1 is SQVTM and CDR2 ANQGSEA. DNA for the CDR3: TGCAGCGTTGTGGTAACGGGAAGTGGGGGAAAACTGTTTTTT. Translating gives CSVVVTGSGGKLFF.

This chain's CDR3 is CASSLLRDGDEQYV. CDR3 nucleotide sequence: TGTGCCAGCAGCTTACTTAGGGACGGTGACGAGCAGTACGTC. The chain joins TRBV7-8 to TRBJ2-7; D assignment may be TRBD1 or TRBD2 (5 bases each). Trimming removed 2 bases from V and 5 bases from J, with 13 bases in between. Germline-derived CDR1 and CDR2 are SGHVS and FQNEAQ. There are 14 residues in the CDR3.

Remarks on this clonotype: A read error may account for a junction end that differs from germline. The chain joins TRBV6-5 to TRBJ2-3; D is uncertain. Germline V CDR1 and CDR2: MNHEY, SVGAGI. This CDR3 is 14 amino acids long. The CDR3 nucleotides read TGTGCCAGCAGTCACTCTTTCCCCACAGATACGCAGTATTTT. It codes for CASSHSFPTDTQYF.

This clonotype has just a few counts. The chain is built from TRBV27 and TRBJ1-4; no firm D call. The CDR3 totals 13 residues. V gave up 7 bases and J gave up 1 base, with 7 bases separating them. Germline CDR1 reads MNHEY; CDR2 reads SMNVEV (reference sequence). DNA for the CDR3: TGTGCCAGCACGGATAGAACTAATGAAAAACTGTTTTTT. Translation: CASTDRTNEKLFF. Drawing the rest from reference TRBV27 and TRBJ1-4, the complete variable domain is EAQVTQNPRYLITVTGKKLTVTCSQNMNHEYMSWYRQDPGLGLRQIYYSMNVEVTDKGDVPEGYKVSRKEKRNFPLILESPSPNQTSLYFCASTDRTNEKLFFGSGTQLSVL.

This clonotype was detected only a few times. The rearrangement joins TRBV30 to TRBJ2-7; D may be TRBD2 (6 bases). Trimming removed 6 bases from V and 8 bases from J, with 14 bases in between. CDR1 and CDR2 from the germline V gene are GTSNPN and SVGIG (reference sequence). The CDR3 has 11 amino acids. In DNA form, the CDR3 reads TGTGCCTGCCCTGGCGGGAACAAGCAGTACTTC. Its protein is CACPGGNKQYF.

The V and J genes are TRBV3-1 and TRBJ1-5, with D possibly being TRBD1 (5 bases). V lost 1 base and J 3 bases, leaving 7 bases between the germline ends. The CDR3 loop spans 14 amino acids. Germline V gene data show CDR1 as LGHDT and CDR2 as YNNKEL (reference sequence). CDR3 bases: TGTGCCAGCAGCCAAGGACAGCACAATCAGCCCCAGCATTTT. Its translation: CASSQGQHNQPQHF.